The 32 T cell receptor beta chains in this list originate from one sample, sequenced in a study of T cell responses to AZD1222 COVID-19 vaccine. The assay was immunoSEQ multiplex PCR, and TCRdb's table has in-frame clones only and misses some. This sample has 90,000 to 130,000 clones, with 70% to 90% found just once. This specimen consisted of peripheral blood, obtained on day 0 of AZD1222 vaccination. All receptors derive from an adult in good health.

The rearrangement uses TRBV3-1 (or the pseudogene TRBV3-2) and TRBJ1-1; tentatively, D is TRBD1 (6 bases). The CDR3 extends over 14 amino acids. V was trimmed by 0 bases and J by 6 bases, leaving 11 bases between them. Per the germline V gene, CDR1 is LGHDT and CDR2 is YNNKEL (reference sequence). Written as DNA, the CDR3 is TGTGCCAGCAGCCAAGATCTGGCAGGGGCTGAAGCTTTCTTT. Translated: CASSQDLAGAEAFF.

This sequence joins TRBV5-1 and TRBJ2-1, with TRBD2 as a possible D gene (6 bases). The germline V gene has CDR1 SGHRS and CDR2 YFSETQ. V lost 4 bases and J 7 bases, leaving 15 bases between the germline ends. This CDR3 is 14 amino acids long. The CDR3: CASSTNVRGNEQFF. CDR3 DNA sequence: TGCGCCAGCAGCACAAACGTTCGGGGGAATGAGCAGTTCTTC.

CDR3 sequence: CASSTDRGHNYGYTF. The CDR3, as DNA: TGTGCCAGCAGTACAGACAGGGGGCATAACTATGGCTACACCTTC. This chain uses TRBV28 with TRBJ1-2; 10 bases are a match to TRBD1. This CDR3 comprises 15 residues. V lost 5 bases to trimming and J lost 1 base; unmatched junction nucleotides: 4. Germline V gene sequence: CDR1 MDHEN, CDR2 SYDVKM.

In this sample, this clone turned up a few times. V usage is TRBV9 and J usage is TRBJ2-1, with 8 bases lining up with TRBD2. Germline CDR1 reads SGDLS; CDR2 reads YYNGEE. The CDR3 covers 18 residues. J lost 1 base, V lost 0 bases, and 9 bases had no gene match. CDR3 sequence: CASSVDPGGGRSYNEQFF. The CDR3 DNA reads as TGTGCCAGCAGCGTAGATCCAGGCGGGGGGCGTTCCTACAATGAGCAGTTCTTC.

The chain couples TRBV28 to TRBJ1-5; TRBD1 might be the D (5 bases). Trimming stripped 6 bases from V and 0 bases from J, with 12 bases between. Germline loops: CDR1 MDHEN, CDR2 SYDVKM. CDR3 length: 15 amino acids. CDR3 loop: CASRPQGYSNQPQHF. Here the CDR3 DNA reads TGTGCCAGCAGGCCCCAGGGATATAGCAATCAGCCCCAGCATTTT.

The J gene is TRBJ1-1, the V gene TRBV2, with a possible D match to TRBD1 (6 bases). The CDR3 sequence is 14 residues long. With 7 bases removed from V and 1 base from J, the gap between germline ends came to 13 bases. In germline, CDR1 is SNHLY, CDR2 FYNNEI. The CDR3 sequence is CASKGQGRNTEAFF. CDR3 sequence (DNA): TGTGCCAGCAAGGGGCAGGGGAGGAACACTGAAGCTTTCTTT.

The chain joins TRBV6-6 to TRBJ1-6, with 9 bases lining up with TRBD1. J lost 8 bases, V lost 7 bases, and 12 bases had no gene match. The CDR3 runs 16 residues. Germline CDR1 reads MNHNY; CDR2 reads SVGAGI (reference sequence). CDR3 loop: CASTRSGTGTHSPLHF. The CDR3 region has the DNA TGTGCCAGCACCCGTTCCGGGACAGGGACACATTCACCCCTCCACTTT.

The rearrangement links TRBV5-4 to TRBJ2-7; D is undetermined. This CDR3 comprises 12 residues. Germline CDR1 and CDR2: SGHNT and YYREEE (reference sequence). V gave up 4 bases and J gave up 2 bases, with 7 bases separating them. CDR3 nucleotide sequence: TGTGCCAGCAGCGAGGACCCCTACGAGCAGTACTTC. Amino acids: CASSEDPYEQYF.

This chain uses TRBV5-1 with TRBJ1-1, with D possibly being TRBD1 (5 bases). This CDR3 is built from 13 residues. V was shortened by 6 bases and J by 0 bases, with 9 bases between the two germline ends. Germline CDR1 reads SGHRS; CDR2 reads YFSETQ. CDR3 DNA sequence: TGCGCCAGCAAGACAGACTTGAACACTGAAGCTTTCTTT. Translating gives CASKTDLNTEAFF.

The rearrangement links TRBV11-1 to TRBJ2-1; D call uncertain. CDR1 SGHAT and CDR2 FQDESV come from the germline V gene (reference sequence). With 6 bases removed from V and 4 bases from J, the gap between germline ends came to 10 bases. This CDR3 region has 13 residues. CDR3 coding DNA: TGTGCCAGCAGATACGGACGGTACAATGAGCAGTTCTTC. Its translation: CASRYGRYNEQFF.

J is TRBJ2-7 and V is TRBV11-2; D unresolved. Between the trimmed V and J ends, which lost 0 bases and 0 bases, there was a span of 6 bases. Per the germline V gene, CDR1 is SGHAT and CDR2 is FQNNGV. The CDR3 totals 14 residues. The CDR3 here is CASSLEHSSYEQYF. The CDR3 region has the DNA TGTGCCAGCAGCTTAGAGCATAGCTCCTACGAGCAGTACTTC.

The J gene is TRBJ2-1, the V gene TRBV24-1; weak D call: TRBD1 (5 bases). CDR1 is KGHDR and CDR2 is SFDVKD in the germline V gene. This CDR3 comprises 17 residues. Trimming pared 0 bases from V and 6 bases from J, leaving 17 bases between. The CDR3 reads CATSDLRAGLVSNEQFF. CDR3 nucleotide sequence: TGTGCCACCAGTGATTTGCGGGCAGGGCTAGTCTCCAATGAGCAGTTCTTC.

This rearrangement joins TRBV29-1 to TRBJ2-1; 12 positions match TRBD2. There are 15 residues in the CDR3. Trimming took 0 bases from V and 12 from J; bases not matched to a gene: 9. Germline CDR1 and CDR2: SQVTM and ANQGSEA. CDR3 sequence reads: CSVEESASGGALQFF. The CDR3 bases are TGCAGCGTTGAAGAGTCGGCTAGCGGGGGGGCGTTGCAGTTCTTC.

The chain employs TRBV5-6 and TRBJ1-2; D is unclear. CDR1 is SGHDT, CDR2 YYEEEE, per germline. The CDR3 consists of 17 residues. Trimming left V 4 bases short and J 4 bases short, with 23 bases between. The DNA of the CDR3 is TGTGCCAGCAGCCCTGGGGTGGTCACGAACCTTCTCTATGGCTACACCTTC. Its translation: CASSPGVVTNLLYGYTF.

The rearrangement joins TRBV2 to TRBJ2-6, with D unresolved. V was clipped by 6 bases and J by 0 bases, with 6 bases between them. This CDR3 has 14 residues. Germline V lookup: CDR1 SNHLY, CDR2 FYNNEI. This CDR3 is CASRDVSGANVLTF. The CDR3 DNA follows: TGTGCCAGCAGGGACGTCTCTGGGGCCAACGTCCTGACTTTC.

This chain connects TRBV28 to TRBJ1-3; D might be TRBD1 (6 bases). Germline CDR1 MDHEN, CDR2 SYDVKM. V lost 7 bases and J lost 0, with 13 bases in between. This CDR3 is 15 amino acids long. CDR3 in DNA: TGTGCCAGCACCAAAACAGGGTTCTCTGGAAACACCATATATTTT. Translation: CASTKTGFSGNTIYF.

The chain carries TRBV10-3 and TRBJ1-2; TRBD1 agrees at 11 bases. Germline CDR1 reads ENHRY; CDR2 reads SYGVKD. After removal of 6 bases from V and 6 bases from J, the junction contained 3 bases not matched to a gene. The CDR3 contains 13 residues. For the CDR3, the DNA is TGTGCCATCAGACCGGGACAGGGGGATGGCTACACCTTC. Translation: CAIRPGQGDGYTF.

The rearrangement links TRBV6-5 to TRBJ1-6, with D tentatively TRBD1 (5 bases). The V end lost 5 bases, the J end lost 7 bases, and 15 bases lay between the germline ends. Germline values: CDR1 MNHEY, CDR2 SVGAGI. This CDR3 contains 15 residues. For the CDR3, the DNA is TGTGCCAGCAGTCCTAGGTGGGGGACCAATTCACCCCTCCACTTT. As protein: CASSPRWGTNSPLHF.

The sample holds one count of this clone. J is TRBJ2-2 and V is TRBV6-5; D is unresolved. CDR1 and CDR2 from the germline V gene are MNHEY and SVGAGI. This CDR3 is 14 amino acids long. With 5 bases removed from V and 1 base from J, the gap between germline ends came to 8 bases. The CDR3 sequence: CASSKQKNTGELFF. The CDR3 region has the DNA TGTGCCAGCAGTAAACAGAAGAACACCGGGGAGCTGTTTTTT.

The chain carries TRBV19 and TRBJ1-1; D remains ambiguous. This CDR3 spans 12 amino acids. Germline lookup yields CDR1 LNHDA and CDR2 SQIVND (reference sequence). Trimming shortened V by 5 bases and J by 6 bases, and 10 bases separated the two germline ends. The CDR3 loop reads CASSYPRSEAFF. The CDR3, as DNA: TGTGCCAGTAGTTACCCCCGCTCTGAAGCTTTCTTT.

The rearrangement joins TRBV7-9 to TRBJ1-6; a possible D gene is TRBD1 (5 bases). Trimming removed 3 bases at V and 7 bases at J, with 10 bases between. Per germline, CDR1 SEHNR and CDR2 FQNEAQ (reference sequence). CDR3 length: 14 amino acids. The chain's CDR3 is CASSFPGPNSPLHF. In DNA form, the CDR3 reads TGTGCCAGCAGCTTTCCGGGACCAAATTCACCCCTCCACTTT.

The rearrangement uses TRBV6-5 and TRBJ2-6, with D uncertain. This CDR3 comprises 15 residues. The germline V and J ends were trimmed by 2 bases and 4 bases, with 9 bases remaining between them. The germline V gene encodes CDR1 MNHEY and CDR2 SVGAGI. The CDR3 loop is CASSYEGLGANVLTF. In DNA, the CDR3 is TGTGCCAGCAGTTACGAAGGGTTAGGGGCCAACGTCCTGACTTTC.

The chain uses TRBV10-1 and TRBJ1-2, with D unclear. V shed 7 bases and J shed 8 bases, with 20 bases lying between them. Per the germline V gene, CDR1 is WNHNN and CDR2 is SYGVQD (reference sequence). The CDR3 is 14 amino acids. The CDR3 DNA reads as TGCGCCAGCATTACGGGCCCTCCGGGCTTCGGCTACACCTTC. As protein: CASITGPPGFGYTF.

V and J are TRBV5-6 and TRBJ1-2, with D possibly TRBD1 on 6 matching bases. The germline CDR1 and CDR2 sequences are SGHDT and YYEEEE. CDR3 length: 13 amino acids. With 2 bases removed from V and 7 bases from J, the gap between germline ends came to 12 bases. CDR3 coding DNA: TGTGCCAGCAGCTTCCAGGGGACGGGTGGCTACACCTTC. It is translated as CASSFQGTGGYTF.

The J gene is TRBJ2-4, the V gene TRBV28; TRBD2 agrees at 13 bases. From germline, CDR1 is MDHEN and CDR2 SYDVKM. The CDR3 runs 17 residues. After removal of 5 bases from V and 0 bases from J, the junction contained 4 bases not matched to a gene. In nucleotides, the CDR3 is TGTGCCAGCAGTCACGGGACTAGCGGGGTAGCCAAAAACATTCAGTACTTC. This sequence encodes CASSHGTSGVAKNIQYF.

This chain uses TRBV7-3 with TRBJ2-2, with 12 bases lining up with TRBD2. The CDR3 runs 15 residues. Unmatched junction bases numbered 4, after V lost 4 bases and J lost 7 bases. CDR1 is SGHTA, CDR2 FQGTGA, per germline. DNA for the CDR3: TGTGCCAGCAGCTCTAGCGGGAGGGCCAGCGGGGAGCTGTTTTTT. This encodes CASSSSGRASGELFF.

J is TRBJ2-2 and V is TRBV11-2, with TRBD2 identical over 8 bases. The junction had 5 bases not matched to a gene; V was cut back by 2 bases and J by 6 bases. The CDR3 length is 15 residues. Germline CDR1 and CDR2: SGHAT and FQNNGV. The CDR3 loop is CASSLSPRGAGELFF. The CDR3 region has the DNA TGTGCCAGCAGCTTAAGTCCGCGGGGGGCCGGGGAGCTGTTTTTT. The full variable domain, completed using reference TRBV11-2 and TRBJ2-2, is EAGVAQSPRYKIIEKRQSVAFWCNPISGHATLYWYQQILGQGPKLLIQFQNNGVVDDSQLPKDRFSAERLKGVDSTLKIQPAKLEDSAVYLCASSLSPRGAGELFFGEGSRLTVL.

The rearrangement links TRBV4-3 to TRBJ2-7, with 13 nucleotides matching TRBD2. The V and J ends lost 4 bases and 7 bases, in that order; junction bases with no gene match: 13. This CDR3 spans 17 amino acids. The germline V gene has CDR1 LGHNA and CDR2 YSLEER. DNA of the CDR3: TGCGCCAGCAGCCGAACAATACTAGCGGGGGGGCCGAAAGAGCAGTACTTC. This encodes CASSRTILAGGPKEQYF.

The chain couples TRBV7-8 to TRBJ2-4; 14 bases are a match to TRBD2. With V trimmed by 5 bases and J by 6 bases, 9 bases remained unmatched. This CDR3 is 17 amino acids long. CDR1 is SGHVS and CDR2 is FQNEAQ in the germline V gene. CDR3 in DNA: TGTGCCAGCAGCATGGGACTAGCGGGAGTATCTGGAAACATTCAGTACTTC. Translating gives CASSMGLAGVSGNIQYF.

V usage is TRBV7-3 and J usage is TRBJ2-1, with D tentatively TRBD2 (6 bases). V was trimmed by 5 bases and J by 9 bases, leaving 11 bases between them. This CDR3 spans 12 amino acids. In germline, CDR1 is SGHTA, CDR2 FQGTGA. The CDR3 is CASSPVGGEQFF. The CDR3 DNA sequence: TGTGCCAGCAGCCCGGTGGGAGGTGAGCAGTTCTTC.

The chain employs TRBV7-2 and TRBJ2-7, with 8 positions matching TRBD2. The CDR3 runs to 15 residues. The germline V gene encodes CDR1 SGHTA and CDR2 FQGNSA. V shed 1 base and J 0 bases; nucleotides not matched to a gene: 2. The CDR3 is CASSLGSGGSYEQYF. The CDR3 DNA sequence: TGTGCCAGCAGCTTAGGGAGCGGGGGCTCCTACGAGCAGTACTTC.

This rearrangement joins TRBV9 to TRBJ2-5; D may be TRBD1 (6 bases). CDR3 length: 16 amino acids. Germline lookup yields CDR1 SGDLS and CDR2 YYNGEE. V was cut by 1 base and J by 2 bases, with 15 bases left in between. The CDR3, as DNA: TGTGCCAGCAGCGTACAGGGGTCCTCGGGGCAAGAGACCCAGTACTTC. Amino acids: CASSVQGSSGQETQYF.